This TCR beta chain is drawn from a study of CD8 T cell repertoires and HIV-1 epitope variants. On the study more broadly: Twenty-five autologous and known Gag and Nef epitope variant peptides each stimulated T cells separately. An uncultured baseline aliquot held 1M T cells. Whole-study results and caveats: Of under ten antigen-specific beta clonotypes, 6 or 7 appeared to cross-react with escape variants.

On the immunoSEQ platform, TCR beta CDR3s were sequenced at survey depth. Profiling relied on immunoSEQ multiplex PCR, and the TCRdb table lists in-frame clones only, not all of them. Here the sample spans some 100,000 clones, 74% being singletons. Turning to this clone: Its antigen is undetermined.

The V gene's germline CDR1 is LGHNA and CDR2 YSLEER. There are 15 residues in the CDR3. V was cut by 0 bases and J by 5 bases, with 13 bases left in between. The gene calls are TRBV4-3 and TRBJ2-5, with a possible D match to TRBD1 (5 bases). The sample comprised uncultured baseline CD8+ T cells from peripheral blood mononuclear cells (PBMCs). This receptor was obtained from a male donor with HIV. CDR3 sequence: CASSQEIGRDETQYF. The DNA for the CDR3 is TGCGCCAGCAGCCAAGAAATAGGCAGGGATGAGACCCAGTACTTC.